This is a list of T cell receptor beta chains from one sample in a study of identical twins. TCRdb independently ran MiXCR on the 5' RACE reads; one entry per CDR3 protein. Here the sample spans approximately 530,000 distinct CDR3 sequences, 20% to 25% being singletons. The same sample was also studied in work on yellow fever vaccine responses in identical twins.

Sequencing used CD4+ T cells sorted from blood. These receptors originate from a woman aged 18-29 years in good health. Each CDR3 is given with its conserved first and last residue. Fields, in order: clone size, D gene, J gene, V gene, CDR3 protein, CDR3 DNA. The D gene is left open where the match is weak. Not every row has a clone size; where given, it reads once, few, many or a size class.

>few|-|TRBJ2-5|TRBV6-5
CASSSGVETQYF
TGTGCCAGCAGTTCGGGAGTGGAGACCCAGTACTTC
>few|TRBD1|TRBJ1-1|TRBV12-3/TRBV12-4
CASARQGLNTEAFF
TGTGCCAGCGCGCGACAGGGGTTGAACACTGAAGCTTTCTTT
>many|TRBD2|TRBJ2-3|TRBV7-3
CASSSSGIFTDTQYF
TGTGCCAGCAGCTCTAGCGGGATTTTCACAGATACGCAGTATTTT
>-|-|TRBJ1-1|TRBV20-1
CSARDRGGGLDTEAFF
TGCAGTGCTAGAGATCGAGGGGGGGGTTTGGACACTGAAGCTTTCTTT
>few|TRBD2|TRBJ2-5|TRBV12-3/TRBV12-4
CASSSPVNMGLAGVGETQYF
TGTGCCAGCAGTTCCCCGGTAAACATGGGACTAGCGGGAGTCGGAGAGACCCAGTACTTC
>few|-|TRBJ2-1|TRBV5-6
CASSLGSGTYINNEQFF
TGTGCCAGCAGCTTGGGGTCCGGGACTTATATAAACAATGAGCAGTTCTTC
>few|TRBD1|TRBJ1-2|TRBV12-3/TRBV12-4
CASRTQGANYGYTF
TGTGCCAGCAGGACACAGGGGGCGAACTATGGCTACACCTTC
>-|-|TRBJ1-1|TRBV25-1
CASSAPGQRNTEAFF
TGTGCCAGCAGTGCTCCCGGGCAGCGGAACACTGAAGCTTTCTTT
>-|TRBD2|TRBJ2-4|TRBV5-1
CASSLAGGPKNIQYF
TGCGCCAGCAGCTTAGCGGGGGGGCCCAAAAACATTCAGTACTTC
>few|-|TRBJ2-1|TRBV29-1
CSVDRGRAHEQFF
TGCAGCGTTGATCGGGGACGGGCCCATGAGCAGTTCTTC
>few|-|TRBJ2-7|TRBV12-3/TRBV12-4
CASSLMPEFGQYF
TGTGCCAGCAGTCTAATGCCGGAGTTTGGGCAGTACTTC
>-|-|TRBJ2-2|TRBV5-5
CASSLGWTTGELFF
TGTGCCAGCAGCTTGGGGTGGACCACCGGGGAGCTGTTTTTT
>few|TRBD2|TRBJ2-1|TRBV3-1
CASSPMAGAGNEQFF
TGTGCCAGCAGCCCCATGGCGGGAGCGGGGAATGAGCAGTTCTTC